The clone carrying this T cell receptor (beta chain) was detected only once. Its antigen remains unknown. The sample is drawn from a study of cytomegalovirus exposure and HLA in healthy donors. Study-wide results and caveats: TCR beta V- and J-gene trimming, according to a later analysis, was linked to a missense DCLRE1C variant. Previously analyzed data showed that most TCR beta V segments were productive at a frequency of about 87% or about 30%.

CDR3 length equals 13 residues. V lost 4 bases to trimming and J lost 4 bases; unmatched junction nucleotides: 3. Germline CDR1 LNHDA, CDR2 SQIVND (reference sequence). Vbeta (60) and Jbeta (13) primers were used in the PCR. TCRdb's copy holds only in-frame clones and misses some; the assay was immunoSEQ multiplex PCR. The repertoire includes 85,000 to 110,000 clones, about 77% of them detected once, and 10% sits in the top ten. This rearrangement joins TRBV19 to TRBJ1-2; 7 nucleotides agree with TRBD1. Sequenced: PBMCs. The receptor's source is a woman aged 18-30 years in good health and CMV-seropositive. CDR3 nucleotides: TGTGCCAGTAGTAAAGGGACAGCCTATGGCTACACCTTC. Translation: CASSKGTAYGYTF.